This T cell receptor beta chain derives from a study of Ad26.COV2.S vaccination and SARS-CoV-2 variants. Study summary: The authors gave Ad26.COV2.S intramuscularly, either once or twice 56 days apart.

Germline lookup yields CDR1 LGHNA and CDR2 YNFKEQ. This CDR3 has 15 residues. Unmatched junction bases numbered 5, after V lost 5 bases and J lost 4 bases. Treatment indicated: roughly 19 received Ad26.COV2.S at low or high dose, single or two shots; about 5 received placebo; per-sample allocation not given. After the first vaccine or placebo injection, samples were drawn on day 63. SARS-CoV-2 spike from the Wuhan strain was encoded by the vaccine, an Ad26 vector. Concerning this clone itself: Its specificity is not known.

The assay was immunoSEQ multiplex PCR, and TCRdb's table has in-frame clones only and misses some. The sample yields roughly 680,000 clones, more than 80% seen once. Study results and caveats: From the TCR breadth and depth analyses, total T cell responses may have been underestimated. It was reported that spike-specific CD8+ and CD4+ T cell responses were substantially broad after vaccination.

The rearrangement joins TRBV4-2 to TRBJ1-6; 7 bases are shared with TRBD1. The sample was peripheral blood, taken in a trial of Ad26.COV2.S vaccine versus placebo. This receptor was obtained from a person aged 18-65 years who received the Ad26.COV2.S COVID-19 vaccine or a placebo. The DNA for the CDR3 is TGTGCCAGCAGCGAAGGACAGGCTTATAATTCACCCCTCCACTTT. This codes for CASSEGQAYNSPLHF.